Listed here are 8 T cell receptor beta chains from one sample, sequenced in a study of T-cell reconstitution after alpha-beta-depleted transplantation in children. Preparation of the TCRbeta library was carried out with unique molecular identifiers. Via MiXCR, TCRdb re-called the PCR reads, giving one row per CDR3 protein. The sample records 85,000 to 120,000 distinct CDR3 sequences, about 8% being singletons. The sample in question was PBMCs, obtained before TCRalphabeta/CD19-depleted stem cell transplant. Receptors were obtained from a boy younger than 10 with acute lymphoblastic leukemia, due to receive a stem cell transplant.

The sample holds many counts of this clonotype. The chain combines TRBV12-3 or TRBV12-4 with TRBJ2-1, with no clear D. CDR3 size: 10 residues. V dropped 5 bases and J dropped 9 bases, with 5 bases sitting between them. The chain's CDR3 is CASSRTEQFF. CDR3 in DNA: TGTGCCAGCAGTCGAACTGAGCAGTTCTTC.

This clonotype was seen only a few times. The chain combines TRBV27 with TRBJ2-6; TRBD1 agrees at 11 bases. V gave up 5 bases and J gave up 1 base; unmatched junction bases: 4. The CDR3 runs 17 residues. Germline loops: CDR1 MNHEY, CDR2 SMNVEV (reference sequence). CDR3 residues: CASSPDRGLSGANVLTF. For the CDR3, the DNA is TGTGCCAGCAGTCCGGACAGGGGGCTGTCTGGGGCCAACGTCCTGACTTTC.

This clonotype was detected only a few times. The genes are TRBV7-6 and TRBJ1-5; D remains ambiguous. CDR3 length: 13 residues. Germline V gene sequence: CDR1 SGHVS, CDR2 FNYEAQ. Trimming pared 2 bases from V and 5 bases from J, leaving 7 bases between. CDR3 sequence: CASSLHSHQPQHF. In DNA, the CDR3 is TGTGCCAGCAGCTTACACAGCCATCAGCCCCAGCATTTT.

This clonotype was recorded at least ten times. The chain joins TRBV7-9 to TRBJ1-4; maybe TRBD1 (5 bases). Germline V gives CDR1 SEHNR, CDR2 FQNEAQ (reference sequence). V was shortened by 0 bases and J by 7 bases, with 15 bases between the two germline ends. The CDR3 sequence is 16 residues long. The CDR3 nucleotides read TGTGCCAGCAGCTTAGCGGGGACGGCGAGAGGTGAAAAACTGTTTTTT. Residues: CASSLAGTARGEKLFF.

This clonotype was counted many times. The rearrangement links TRBV29-1 to TRBJ2-2; 11 bases fit TRBD1. In germline, CDR1 is SQVTM, CDR2 ANQGSEA. This CDR3 is built from 15 residues. The V segment lost 3 bases and the J segment 6 bases; nucleotides outside the gene matches: 6. CDR3 protein: CSVEDRGRGPGELFF. DNA for the CDR3: TGCAGCGTTGAGGACAGGGGGCGCGGCCCCGGGGAGCTGTTTTTT.

This clonotype was picked up a small number of times. The gene calls are TRBV11-2 and TRBJ2-3; D might be TRBD1 (6 bases). In germline, CDR1 is SGHAT, CDR2 FQNNGV. Deletions cut 5 bases from V and 0 bases from J, with 12 bases between. The CDR3 contains 15 residues. The CDR3 nucleotides are TGTGCCAGCAGCCCACACAGGGTCAGCACAGATACGCAGTATTTT. As protein: CASSPHRVSTDTQYF.

This sequence joins TRBV2 and TRBJ2-3, with D possibly TRBD2 on 6 matching bases. V shed 8 bases and J shed 4 bases, with 13 bases lying between them. Looked up from germline, CDR1 is SNHLY and CDR2 is FYNNEI. The CDR3 has 13 amino acids. CDR3 bases: TGTGCCAGCTTGAGTAGCGGCCCAGATACGCAGTATTTT. Protein: CASLSSGPDTQYF.

This rearrangement joins TRBV28 to TRBJ2-7; D may be TRBD2 (6 bases). V lost 7 bases, J lost 4 bases, and 14 bases lay in between. CDR3 size: 13 residues. CDR1 is MDHEN and CDR2 is SYDVKM in the germline V gene. The CDR3 is CASTGVGLYEQYF. The DNA of the CDR3 is TGTGCCAGCACGGGGGTGGGGCTGTACGAGCAGTACTTC.